These 28 T cell receptor beta chains share one sample of origin, sequenced in a study of human T cells and chemical hapten exposure. In TCRdb, the RACE reads were re-called with MiXCR into one record per CDR3 protein. The profile shows more than 300,000 distinct CDR3 sequences, over 5% of them singletons. Time point described: pre-sensitization, week 0. Treatment of the sample: therapeutic diphenylcyclopropenone sensitization with weekly scalp DPC. This material consisted of whole blood, taken in connection with sensitization to the hapten diphenylcyclopropenone (DPC). The receptor set was obtained from a young woman with alopecia areata. Some clones in this sample may be carry-over from other donors' samples.

This clonotype was counted at least ten times. The chain is built from TRBV12-3 or TRBV12-4 and TRBJ2-3; unclear D gene. The ends were cut back, 3 bases at V and 4 bases at J, with 8 bases in the middle. This CDR3 has 13 residues. The CDR3: CASSLRSPDTQYF. DNA of the CDR3: TGTGCCAGCAGTTTGAGAAGCCCAGATACGCAGTATTTT.

This clonotype has at least ten counts. V gene TRBV7-2 combines with J gene TRBJ1-6; 8 bases map to TRBD1. V trimming: 1 base; J trimming: 10 bases; junction bases outside the gene matches: 6. The CDR3 consists of 15 residues. The germline V gene has CDR1 SGHTA and CDR2 FQGNSA. The CDR3 loop reads CASSLVAGGESPLHF. The CDR3 bases are TGTGCCAGCAGCTTAGTCGCAGGGGGCGAGTCACCCCTCCACTTT.

In this sample, this clonotype turned up a few times. V usage is TRBV4-1 and J usage is TRBJ1-5; D remains unclear. There are 13 residues in the CDR3. Trimming removed 5 bases from V and 7 bases from J, with 12 bases in between. Germline assignment: CDR1 MGHRA and CDR2 YSYEKL. This chain's CDR3 is CASSVRPEQPQHF. CDR3 DNA: TGCGCCAGCAGCGTTCGACCGGAGCAGCCCCAGCATTTT.

This clonotype appeared many times. V and J are TRBV7-2 and TRBJ1-4; 8 nucleotides match TRBD1. CDR1 is SGHTA, CDR2 FQGNSA, per germline. The CDR3 extends over 16 amino acids. The J segment lost 4 bases and the V segment lost 0 bases, leaving 4 bases of the junction unmatched. CDR3 in DNA: TGTGCCAGCAGCTTAGCCCCAGGGGGCCTTAATGAAAAACTGTTTTTT. It codes for CASSLAPGGLNEKLFF.

This clonotype showed up just a few times. The rearrangement uses TRBV14 and TRBJ2-5; D unresolved. The germline V gene encodes CDR1 SGHDN and CDR2 FVKESK. There are 13 residues in the CDR3. V lost 0 bases and J lost 5, with 7 bases in between. The CDR3 protein is CASSQEVRETQYF. The CDR3 DNA sequence: TGTGCCAGCAGCCAAGAAGTTCGGGAGACCCAGTACTTC.

The J gene is TRBJ1-6, the V gene TRBV7-3, with 7 bases that match TRBD1. The CDR3 covers 15 residues. CDR1 SGHTA and CDR2 FQGTGA come from the germline V gene. V lost 2 bases and J lost 6; bases outside the gene matches: 4. The CDR3 DNA follows: TGTGCCAGCAGCTTAGGACAGGCCTCTAATTCACCCCTCCACTTT. Translation gives CASSLGQASNSPLHF.

The genes are TRBV6-5 and TRBJ1-1; 9 positions match TRBD1. The V gene's germline CDR1 is MNHEY and CDR2 SVGAGI. The CDR3 extends over 13 amino acids. V shed 7 bases and J 8 bases; nucleotides not matched to a gene: 8. The CDR3 nucleotides read TGTGCCAGCAACAGGGGGCGGTCGGGAGAAGCTTTCTTT. It is translated as CASNRGRSGEAFF.

The chain recombines TRBV6-1 with TRBJ1-5, with TRBD1 matching 8 bases. CDR1 is MNHNS and CDR2 is SASEGT in the germline V gene. The CDR3 length is 19 residues. V trimming: 3 bases; J trimming: 3 bases; junction bases outside the gene matches: 16. In DNA form, the CDR3 reads TGTGCCAGCAGTGAGAACCACCGGCAGGGGGCCAGAAACAATCAGCCCCAGCATTTT. This gives the protein CASSENHRQGARNNQPQHF.

There are a few counts of this clonotype. The chain has TRBV6-2 or TRBV6-3 and TRBJ1-5; D uncertain. CDR1 and CDR2 (germline): MNHEY, SVGEGT. The CDR3 covers 14 residues. V lost 4 bases and J 5 bases, leaving 12 bases between the germline ends. This CDR3 is CASSSGGSDQPQHF. The DNA for the CDR3 is TGTGCCAGCAGTTCCGGTGGGTCGGATCAGCCCCAGCATTTT.

CDR3 sequence: CASSREGSTDTQYF. The DNA for the CDR3 is TGTGCCAGCAGCCGGGAGGGAAGCACAGATACGCAGTATTTT. The chain combines TRBV2 with TRBJ2-3; 8 positions match TRBD2. This CDR3 comprises 14 residues. With 6 bases clipped from V and 0 bases from J, the junction kept 2 bases outside the gene matches. Germline V CDR1 and CDR2: SNHLY, FYNNEI.

This clonotype was recorded many times. This chain connects TRBV9 to TRBJ2-7; D is unclear. Trimming shortened V by 0 bases and J by 2 bases, and 9 bases separated the two germline ends. This CDR3 is 14 amino acids long. From germline, CDR1 is SGDLS and CDR2 YYNGEE. CDR3 DNA: TGTGCCAGCAGCGTAGACACTCATGCCTACGAGCAGTACTTC. Its protein product is CASSVDTHAYEQYF.

This clonotype was recorded many times. The CDR3 region is CASSYEGTGGSTDTQYF. The CDR3 DNA reads TGTGCCAGCAGTTACGAAGGGACAGGGGGAAGCACAGATACGCAGTATTTT. This sequence joins TRBV6-6 and TRBJ2-3, with 11 positions matching TRBD1. The V segment lost 2 bases and the J segment 0 bases; nucleotides outside the gene matches: 4. The CDR3 is 17 amino acids. Germline loops: CDR1 MNHNY, CDR2 SVGAGI (reference sequence).

J is TRBJ2-3 and V is TRBV4-3, with 10 bases that match TRBD2. CDR3 length: 17 residues. The V gene's germline CDR1 is LGHNA and CDR2 YSLEER. Trimming cost V 0 bases and J 1 base; bases outside gene matches: 4. CDR3 sequence reads: CASSQDELAGGTDTQYF. The CDR3 region has the DNA TGCGCCAGCAGCCAAGATGAGCTAGCGGGGGGCACAGATACGCAGTATTTT.

This chain joins TRBV7-6 and TRBJ2-5; 10 nucleotides match TRBD2. There are 14 residues in the CDR3. In germline, CDR1 is SGHVS, CDR2 FNYEAQ. V lost 4 bases and J lost 6; bases outside the gene matches: 5. The CDR3 sequence: CASSSTSGAKTQYF. The CDR3 DNA reads TGTGCCAGCAGCTCCACTAGCGGGGCGAAGACCCAGTACTTC.

This clonotype was detected many times. The chain has TRBV6-2 or TRBV6-3 and TRBJ2-6; the D gene is possibly TRBD2 (5 bases). This CDR3 is built from 16 residues. The V and J ends lost 7 bases and 3 bases respectively, with 16 bases between them. The V gene's germline CDR1 is MNHEY and CDR2 SVGEGT. The CDR3 spells CASTLTGLSGANVLTF. The CDR3 DNA reads TGTGCCAGCACCCTTACGGGGTTAAGTGGGGCCAACGTCCTGACTTTC.

V gene TRBV6-5 combines with J gene TRBJ1-2; a possible D gene is TRBD1 (6 bases). The CDR3 loop spans 16 amino acids. The ends were cut back, 0 bases at V and 4 bases at J, with 15 bases in the middle. The germline V gene encodes CDR1 MNHEY and CDR2 SVGAGI. CDR3 residues: CASSYSSTGLAYGYTF. The CDR3 DNA reads as TGTGCCAGCAGTTACTCTAGTACAGGGTTAGCCTATGGCTACACCTTC.

This clonotype was seen ten or more times. This chain uses TRBV7-9 with TRBJ1-4, with D unresolved. The germline V and J ends were trimmed by 5 bases and 5 bases, with 18 bases remaining between them. This CDR3 is 16 amino acids long. Germline V gene sequence: CDR1 SEHNR, CDR2 FQNEAQ (reference sequence). In DNA form, the CDR3 reads TGTGCCAGCAGCCCTACGACGGCAGGACTAAATGAAAAACTGTTTTTT. Encoded protein: CASSPTTAGLNEKLFF.

This clonotype appeared many times. The CDR3 coding sequence is TGCGCCAGCAGCCTTCAACCGGGACAGGACTATGGCTACACCTTC. Its translation is CASSLQPGQDYGYTF. The chain employs TRBV5-1 and TRBJ1-2, with 8 bases lining up with TRBD1. This CDR3 is 15 amino acids long. Germline values: CDR1 SGHRS, CDR2 YFSETQ. V lost 4 bases, J lost 3 bases, and 8 bases stayed unmatched.

This clonotype was seen a few times. The chain joins TRBV7-2 to TRBJ2-5, with 10 bases aligning to TRBD2. Germline V CDR1 and CDR2: SGHTA, FQGNSA. After removal of 2 bases from V and 1 base from J, the junction contained 7 bases not matched to a gene. The CDR3 covers 17 residues. CDR3 region: CASSLQRGGPIQETQYF. CDR3 sequence (DNA): TGTGCCAGCAGCTTACAGCGGGGGGGCCCTATCCAAGAGACCCAGTACTTC.

This clonotype was recorded many times. The chain is built from TRBV12-3 or TRBV12-4 and TRBJ1-2, with unresolved D. Trimming took 3 bases from V and 8 from J, leaving 10 bases between them. There are 12 residues in the CDR3. The CDR3 reads CASSLNLWGYTF. The CDR3 DNA sequence: TGTGCCAGCAGTTTGAATCTCTGGGGCTACACCTTC.

This clonotype was recorded many times. V is TRBV29-1 and J is TRBJ1-5; 7 bases are a match to TRBD1. Germline lookup yields CDR1 SQVTM and CDR2 ANQGSEA. This CDR3 contains 14 residues. V trimming: 0 bases; J trimming: 6 bases; junction bases outside the gene matches: 5. For the CDR3, the DNA is TGCAGCGTTGAAGAGACAGGGCAGGGTCAGCCCCAGCATTTT. Protein product: CSVEETGQGQPQHF.

This clonotype was seen a handful of times. The CDR3 reads CASSPLADSSSEAFF. The CDR3 nucleotides read TGTGCCAGCTCACCTTTAGCCGACAGCAGTTCTGAAGCTTTCTTT. V is TRBV18 and J is TRBJ1-1, with D possibly TRBD1 on 5 matching bases. V lost 3 bases to trimming and J lost 6 bases, with 17 bases between them. CDR3 length: 15 residues. The germline V gene has CDR1 KGHSH and CDR2 LQKENI.

This clonotype was found many times. This rearrangement joins TRBV7-9 to TRBJ2-1; 8 bases fit TRBD1. Per germline, CDR1 SEHNR and CDR2 FQNEAQ (reference sequence). The CDR3 runs to 15 residues. V dropped 0 bases and J dropped 7; count of bases not matched to a gene: 5. CDR3 amino acids: CASSLAQGDRNEQFF. The CDR3 DNA sequence: TGTGCCAGCAGCTTAGCGCAGGGGGACAGGAATGAGCAGTTCTTC.

The rearrangement joins TRBV12-3 or TRBV12-4 to TRBJ1-2; D remains ambiguous. Trimming pared 5 bases from V and 7 bases from J, leaving 11 bases between. The CDR3 sequence is 12 residues long. The CDR3 sequence: CASSPQYSGYTF. The CDR3 region has the DNA TGTGCCAGCAGTCCACAGTACTCTGGCTACACCTTC.

This clonotype was counted many times. The chain has TRBV4-3 and TRBJ1-1; weak D call: TRBD1 (6 bases). Germline V gene lookup returns CDR1 LGHNA and CDR2 YSLEER. The CDR3 runs 15 residues. V was cut by 0 bases and J by 1 base, with 9 bases left in between. The CDR3 DNA follows: TGCGCCAGCAGCCAAGACAGGGGTACGAACACTGAAGCTTTCTTT. Translating gives CASSQDRGTNTEAFF.

This chain links TRBV24-1 with TRBJ2-2; either TRBD1 or TRBD2 may supply D (5 bases each). CDR3 size: 14 residues. Germline loops: CDR1 KGHDR, CDR2 SFDVKD. With 9 bases removed from V and 6 bases from J, the gap between germline ends came to 16 bases. The DNA for the CDR3 is TGTGCCACCGGCCGGGCAGGGAGTTCCGGGGAGCTGTTTTTT. The encoded protein is CATGRAGSSGELFF.

The chain couples TRBV7-9 to TRBJ1-6; no clear D gene. V lost 11 bases to trimming and J lost 0 bases, with 17 bases between them. The CDR3 is 16 amino acids. Germline V gene sequence: CDR1 SEHNR, CDR2 FQNEAQ (reference sequence). CDR3: CAVDKAKSSYNSPLHF. In DNA form, the CDR3 reads TGTGCCGTGGATAAGGCGAAGAGCTCCTATAATTCACCCCTCCACTTT. The whole variable domain, filled in from reference TRBV7-9 and TRBJ1-6, reads DTGVSQNPRHKITKRGQNVTFRCDPISEHNRLYWYRQTLGQGPEFLTYFQNEAQLEKSRLLSDRFSAERPKGSFSTLEIQRTEQGDSAMYLCAVDKAKSSYNSPLHFGNGTRLTVT.

The table lists this clonotype with many counts. The chain combines TRBV20-1 with TRBJ2-2, with a possible D match to TRBD1 (6 bases). CDR3 size: 14 residues. V lost 2 bases, J lost 5 bases, and 12 bases lay in between. Germline CDR1 and CDR2: DFQATT and SNEGSKA (reference sequence). CDR3 coding DNA: TGCAGTGCTAGACCCTCCACAGGGACCGGGGAGCTGTTTTTT. Translating gives CSARPSTGTGELFF.